Shown below are 6 T cell receptor beta chains from a single sample sequenced in a study of identical twins. TCRdb recomputed calls from the 5' RACE reads with MiXCR, one row per CDR3 protein. This sample yields roughly 1,500,000 distinct CDR3 sequences, of which 25% to 35% are seen a single time; less than 0.35% belongs to the top ten. Sequenced material: cord blood. The source of these receptors is a newborn girl in good health.

In its sample, this clonotype was seen a few times. This chain links TRBV29-1 with TRBJ2-1; D remains ambiguous. V dropped 3 bases and J dropped 8 bases, with 2 bases sitting between them. The CDR3 covers 9 residues. Germline V lookup: CDR1 SQVTM, CDR2 ANQGSEA. This CDR3 reads CSVEHEQFF. The DNA for the CDR3 is TGCAGCGTTGAGCATGAGCAGTTCTTC.

The rearrangement uses TRBV7-9 and TRBJ2-1; TRBD1 or TRBD2 may be the D gene (5 bases each). With 6 bases removed from V and 0 bases from J, the gap between germline ends came to 24 bases. This CDR3 is 19 amino acids long. From germline, CDR1 is SEHNR and CDR2 FQNEAQ (reference sequence). CDR3 coding DNA: TGTGCCAGCAGTCCAACACTTCCGGGACGCCCACACTCCTACAATGAGCAGTTCTTC. Its translation: CASSPTLPGRPHSYNEQFF.

This clonotype was picked up a small number of times. The chain carries TRBV6-1 and TRBJ2-3; 15 nucleotides line up with TRBD2. This CDR3 comprises 18 residues. Germline V lookup: CDR1 MNHNS, CDR2 SASEGT. J lost 1 base, V lost 6 bases, and 8 bases had no gene match. CDR3 sequence: CASSRGLAGGRGTDTQYF. Written as DNA, the CDR3 is TGTGCCAGCAGCCGGGGACTAGCGGGAGGAAGGGGCACAGATACGCAGTATTTT.

This clonotype was recorded many times. The gene calls are TRBV12-3 or TRBV12-4 and TRBJ2-7; D is undetermined. The CDR3 has 12 residues. Trimming stripped 5 bases from V and 5 bases from J, with 10 bases between. The CDR3 sequence: CASSLPSDEQYF. The CDR3 coding sequence is TGTGCCAGCAGTCTCCCGAGCGACGAGCAGTACTTC.

The J gene is TRBJ2-7, the V gene TRBV9; D might be TRBD1 or TRBD2, each matching 5 bases. Germline V lookup: CDR1 SGDLS, CDR2 YYNGEE. The V end was cut by 3 bases, the J end by 0 bases, with 13 bases between. The CDR3 covers 15 residues. As DNA, the CDR3 is TGTGCCAGCAGCGCGGGGACGGCCAGCTCCTACGAGCAGTACTTC. Its translation is CASSAGTASSYEQYF.

V usage is TRBV4-1 and J usage is TRBJ2-3; 11 bases line up with TRBD2. The CDR3 consists of 16 residues. CDR1 MGHRA and CDR2 YSYEKL come from the germline V gene. V was pared by 0 bases and J by 5 bases, with 4 bases of the junction left unmatched. The CDR3 sequence: CASSQEGSGGVDTQYF. The CDR3, as DNA: TGCGCCAGCAGCCAAGAGGGTAGCGGGGGGGTAGATACGCAGTATTTT.